This is a list of T cell receptor beta chains from one sample in a study of shared clonotypes between healthy human individuals. Produced via immunoSEQ multiplex PCR; TCRdb's table is partial and in-frame only. The sample contains some 2,500,000 clones, over 85% of which appear only once. Specimen: naive CD4+ T cells from PBMCs. The receptors were sampled from a man younger than 35 in good health. Some clones in this sample may be carry-over from other donors' samples. Both conserved end residues are part of each CDR3. Each record gives: D gene, V gene, J gene, CDR3 protein, CDR3 DNA. A D gene is named only where the DNA matches it firmly.

TRBD1	TRBV2	TRBJ2-3	CASSDYRGSGTDTQYF	TGTGCCAGCAGTGACTACAGGGGCTCGGGAACAGATACGCAGTATTTT
NA	TRBV7-9	TRBJ2-7	CASGGYEQYF	TGTGCCAGCGGAGGATACGAGCAGTACTTC
NA	TRBV15	TRBJ2-3	CATSRDPNGLGADTQYF	TGTGCCACCAGCAGAGATCCAAATGGCCTAGGGGCAGATACGCAGTATTTT
NA	TRBV2	TRBJ2-7	CASSEGPVTSYEQYF	TGTGCCAGCAGTGAAGGACCGGTTACCTCCTACGAGCAGTACTTC
NA	TRBV5-1	TRBJ1-3	CASSLSGTGNTIYF	TGCGCCAGCAGCTTGTCTGGGACTGGAAACACCATATATTTT
NA	TRBV5-1	TRBJ1-4	CASSFLGGSNEKLFF	TGCGCCAGCAGCTTTTTAGGGGGGTCTAATGAAAAACTGTTTTTT
NA	TRBV19	TRBJ2-7	CASRGSPYEQYF	TGTGCCAGTAGAGGCAGCCCCTACGAGCAGTACTTC
TRBD1	TRBV18	TRBJ2-4	CASSLGTGVAKNIQYF	TGTGCCAGCTCACTCGGGACAGGAGTAGCCAAAAACATTCAGTACTTC
NA	TRBV27	TRBJ1-3	CASSRTVPGTSLGNTIYF	TGTGCCAGCAGCCGCACCGTTCCCGGGACAAGTCTAGGAAACACCATATATTTT
NA	TRBV18	TRBJ2-7	CASSSTRLGEQYF	TGTGCCAGCTCGTCTACGAGGCTGGGGGAGCAGTACTTC
NA	TRBV7-9	TRBJ2-3	CASSLEGFTDTQYF	TGTGCCAGCAGCTTAGAAGGGTTCACAGATACGCAGTATTTT